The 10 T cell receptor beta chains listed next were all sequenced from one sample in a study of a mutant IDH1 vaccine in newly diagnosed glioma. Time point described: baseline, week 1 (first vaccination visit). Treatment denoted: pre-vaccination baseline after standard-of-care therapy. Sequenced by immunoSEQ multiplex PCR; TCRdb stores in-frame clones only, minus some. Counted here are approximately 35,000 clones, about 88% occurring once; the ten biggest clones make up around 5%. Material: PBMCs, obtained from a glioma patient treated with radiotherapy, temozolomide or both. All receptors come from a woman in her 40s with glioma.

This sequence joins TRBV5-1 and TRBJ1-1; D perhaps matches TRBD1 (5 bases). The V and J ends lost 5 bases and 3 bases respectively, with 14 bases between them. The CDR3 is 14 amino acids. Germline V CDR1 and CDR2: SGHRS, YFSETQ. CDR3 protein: CASRALQAYTEAFF. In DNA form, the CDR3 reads TGCGCCAGCAGGGCCCTACAGGCCTACACTGAAGCTTTCTTT.

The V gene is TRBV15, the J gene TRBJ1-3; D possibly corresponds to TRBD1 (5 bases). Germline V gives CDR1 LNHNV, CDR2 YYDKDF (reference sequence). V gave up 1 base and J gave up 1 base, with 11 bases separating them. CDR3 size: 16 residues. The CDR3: CATSRGGQGSGNTIYF. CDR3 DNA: TGTGCCACCAGCAGAGGTGGACAAGGTTCTGGAAACACCATATATTTT.

The CDR3 nucleotides are TGCGCCAGCAGCCAAGAATCAGGGAGACTCTATGGCTACACCTTC. Translating gives CASSQESGRLYGYTF. V and J are TRBV4-1 and TRBJ1-2, with D perhaps matching TRBD1 (5 bases). CDR1 is MGHRA, CDR2 YSYEKL, per germline. Between the trimmed V and J ends, which lost 0 bases and 4 bases, there was a span of 12 bases. The CDR3 has 15 amino acids.

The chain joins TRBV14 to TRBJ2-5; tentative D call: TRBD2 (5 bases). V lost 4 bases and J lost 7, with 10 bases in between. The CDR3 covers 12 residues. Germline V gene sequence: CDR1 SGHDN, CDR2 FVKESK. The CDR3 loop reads CASSRSGMTQYF. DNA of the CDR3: TGTGCCAGCAGCCGATCGGGGATGACCCAGTACTTC.

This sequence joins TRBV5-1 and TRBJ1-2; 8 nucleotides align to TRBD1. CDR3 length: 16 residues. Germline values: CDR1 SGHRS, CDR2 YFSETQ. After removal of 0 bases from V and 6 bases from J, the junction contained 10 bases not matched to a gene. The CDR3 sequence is CASSLGQRTGKNGYTF. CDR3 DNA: TGCGCCAGCAGCTTGGGACAACGGACAGGGAAGAATGGCTACACCTTC.

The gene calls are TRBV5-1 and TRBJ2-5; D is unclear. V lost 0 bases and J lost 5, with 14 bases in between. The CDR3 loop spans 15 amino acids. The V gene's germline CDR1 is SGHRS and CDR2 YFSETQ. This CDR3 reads CASSLAVLTWETQYF. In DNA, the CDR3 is TGCGCCAGCAGCTTGGCCGTATTAACTTGGGAGACCCAGTACTTC.

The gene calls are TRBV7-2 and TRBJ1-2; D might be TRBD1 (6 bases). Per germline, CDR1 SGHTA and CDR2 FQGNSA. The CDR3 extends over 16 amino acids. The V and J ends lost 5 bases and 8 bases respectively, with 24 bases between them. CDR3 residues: CASSQEWGSGAGGYTF. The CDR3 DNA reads TGTGCCAGCAGCCAGGAGTGGGGGTCAGGGGCGGGAGGCTACACCTTC.

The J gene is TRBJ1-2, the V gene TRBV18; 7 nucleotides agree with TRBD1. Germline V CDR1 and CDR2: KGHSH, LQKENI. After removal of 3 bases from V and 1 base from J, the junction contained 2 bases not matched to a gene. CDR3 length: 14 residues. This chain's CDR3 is CASSPDRFNYGYTF. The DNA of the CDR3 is TGTGCCAGCTCACCGGACAGGTTTAACTATGGCTACACCTTC.

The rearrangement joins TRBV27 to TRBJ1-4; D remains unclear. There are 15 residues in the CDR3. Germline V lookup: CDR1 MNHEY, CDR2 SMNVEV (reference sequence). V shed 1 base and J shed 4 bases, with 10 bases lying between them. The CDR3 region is CASSLWNSLNEKLFF. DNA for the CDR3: TGTGCCAGCAGTTTATGGAACAGCCTTAATGAAAAACTGTTTTTT. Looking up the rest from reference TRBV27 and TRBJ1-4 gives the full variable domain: EAQVTQNPRYLITVTGKKLTVTCSQNMNHEYMSWYRQDPGLGLRQIYYSMNVEVTDKGDVPEGYKVSRKEKRNFPLILESPSPNQTSLYFCASSLWNSLNEKLFFGSGTQLSVL.

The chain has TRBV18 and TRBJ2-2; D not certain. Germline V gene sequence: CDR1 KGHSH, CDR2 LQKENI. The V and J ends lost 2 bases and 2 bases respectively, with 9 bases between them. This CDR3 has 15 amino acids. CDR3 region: CASSPGRKNTGELFF. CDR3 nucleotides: TGTGCCAGCTCACCAGGCAGGAAAAACACCGGGGAGCTGTTTTTT.